The rows below give T cell receptor beta chains drawn from one sample of a study of CD8 T cells in Susac syndrome. TCRdb independently ran MiXCR on the immunoSEQ multiplex PCR reads; one entry per CDR3 protein. The profile shows some 110,000 distinct CDR3 sequences, approximately 93% of them singletons. Sequencing input: CD4+ T cells from PBMCs. Every receptor here comes from a human donor with multiple sclerosis. The CDR3 runs from the conserved cysteine through the conserved F or W. A D gene is named only where the DNA matches it firmly. Only part of the rows carry a size: once, few, many, or a class if the clone is expanded.

V gene	D gene	J gene	CDR3 length	clone size	CDR3 protein	CDR3 DNA
TRBV29-1	TRBD2	TRBJ2-1	17	NA	CSVRTSGGAGSYNEQFF	TGCAGCGTTCGGACTAGCGGGGGGGCTGGCTCCTACAATGAGCAGTTCTTC
TRBV3-1	TRBD1	TRBJ2-2	14	NA	CASSPRTGGGELFF	TGTGCCAGCAGCCCCCGGACAGGGGGCGGGGAGCTGTTTTTT
TRBV5-1	TRBD1	TRBJ2-5	15	once	CASALDRGHSMTQYF	TGCGCCAGCGCCTTGGACAGGGGACATTCTATGACCCAGTACTTC
TRBV5-1	NA	TRBJ2-3	12	NA	CASSFNTDTQYF	TGCGCCAGCAGCTTCAACACAGATACGCAGTATTTT
TRBV11-2	NA	TRBJ2-3	15	NA	CASSLNYWGTDTQYF	TGTGCCAGCAGCTTGAACTACTGGGGCACAGATACGCAGTATTTT
TRBV7-2	NA	TRBJ2-3	12	NA	CASTPTTDTQYF	TGTGCCAGCACCCCTACCACAGATACGCAGTATTTT
TRBV5-6	TRBD2	TRBJ2-5	15	NA	CASSLAFEGGETQYF	TGTGCCAGCAGCTTGGCTTTCGAGGGAGGGGAGACCCAGTACTTC
TRBV6-1	NA	TRBJ1-1	11	few	CASSWGPEAFF	TGTGCCAGCAGTTGGGGACCCGAGGCTTTCTTT
TRBV4-1	TRBD1	TRBJ1-1	15	NA	CASSLTGRSGAEAFF	TGCGCCAGCAGCTTGACAGGGAGGAGTGGGGCTGAAGCTTTCTTT
TRBV7-9	NA	TRBJ1-5	12	NA	CASSSTDQPQHF	TGTGCCAGCAGCTCCACGGATCAGCCCCAGCATTTT
TRBV7-2	NA	TRBJ1-2	15	NA	CASSLESRVDYGYTF	TGTGCCAGCAGCTTAGAGTCGAGGGTTGACTATGGCTACACCTTC
TRBV2	TRBD1	TRBJ2-3	15	NA	CASSESRTGSQTQYF	TGTGCCAGCAGTGAATCCAGGACAGGGAGTCAAACGCAGTATTTT
TRBV4-2	NA	TRBJ1-1	15	NA	CASSQGTALNTEAFF	TGTGCCAGCAGCCAAGGGACAGCCCTGAACACTGAAGCTTTCTTT
TRBV27	NA	TRBJ1-1	13	NA	CASSLDLVTEAFF	TGTGCCAGCAGTTTGGACCTGGTCACTGAAGCTTTCTTT
TRBV18	NA	TRBJ2-3	12	few	CASSPRPDTQYF	TGTGCCAGCTCACCTAGGCCAGATACGCAGTATTTT
TRBV7-4	TRBD1	TRBJ1-2	16	NA	CASSQVRDRPSYGYTF	TGTGCCAGCAGTCAGGTTCGGGACAGGCCCAGCTATGGCTACACCTTC
TRBV10-3	NA	TRBJ2-3	15	NA	CAIRTGGGHTDTQYF	TGTGCCATCAGGACAGGCGGGGGACACACAGATACGCAGTATTTT
TRBV20-1	NA	TRBJ2-1	14	NA	CSVRGTSSYNEQFF	TGCAGTGTAAGAGGCACGAGCTCCTACAATGAGCAGTTCTTC
TRBV5-1	NA	TRBJ1-2	13	once	CASSLVLQVSKTF	TGCGCCAGCAGCTTGGTCCTACAGGTTTCGAAAACCTTC
TRBV12-3/TRBV12-4	NA	TRBJ1-1	12	NA	CASRENMDEAFF	TGTGCCAGCAGGGAAAACATGGACGAAGCTTTCTTT
TRBV23-1	NA	TRBJ1-5	17	NA	CASGITRTPKGNQPQHF	TGCGCCAGCGGGATTACGAGGACTCCCAAAGGCAATCAGCCCCAGCATTTT
TRBV5-4	NA	TRBJ2-6	16	NA	CASSPFDLSGANVLTF	TGTGCCAGCAGCCCTTTCGACCTCTCTGGGGCCAACGTCCTGACTTTC
TRBV10-3	TRBD1	TRBJ1-1	12	NA	CAIGQGETEAFF	TGTGCCATTGGACAGGGAGAGACTGAAGCTTTCTTT
TRBV30	NA	TRBJ2-7	11	few	CAWSGFREQYF	TGTGCCTGGAGTGGGTTCCGCGAGCAGTACTTC
TRBV5-1	NA	TRBJ1-1	16	NA	CASSFGAGMMNTEAFF	TGCGCCAGCAGCTTCGGAGCAGGGATGATGAACACTGAAGCTTTCTTT
TRBV18	TRBD1	TRBJ2-3	15	NA	CASSPRTGSTDTQYF	TGTGCCAGCTCACCACGGACAGGGAGCACAGATACGCAGTATTTT
TRBV4-1	NA	TRBJ2-5	16	few	CASSQDPFRGQETQYF	TGCGCCAGCAGCCAAGATCCCTTCCGGGGCCAAGAGACCCAGTACTTC
TRBV7-2	NA	TRBJ1-2	16	NA	CASSLARGFSRYGYTF	TGTGCCAGCAGCTTAGCCAGGGGATTCTCTCGCTATGGCTACACCTTC
TRBV2	NA	TRBJ2-1	12	NA	CASSEGGRVNFF	TGTGCCAGCAGTGAAGGGGGCCGCGTTAATTTCTTC
TRBV5-1	NA	TRBJ2-1	14	NA	CASSLEASYNEQFF	TGCGCCAGCAGCTTGGAGGCATCCTACAATGAGCAGTTCTTC
TRBV6-2/TRBV6-3	NA	TRBJ2-1	17	NA	CASSYSREDYSYNEQFF	TGTGCCAGCAGTTACTCGAGGGAAGACTATTCCTACAATGAGCAGTTCTTC
TRBV7-9	TRBD2	TRBJ2-4	13	NA	CASSSSGGSIQYF	TGTGCCAGCAGCTCTAGCGGGGGGAGCATTCAGTACTTC
TRBV7-9	NA	TRBJ2-2	12	NA	CASSPRSGELFF	TGTGCCAGCAGCCCAAGGTCCGGGGAGCTGTTTTTT
TRBV7-3	TRBD2	TRBJ2-7	14	NA	CASSLTSGTYEQYF	TGTGCCAGCAGCTTGACTAGCGGGACCTACGAGCAGTACTTC
TRBV28	NA	TRBJ2-7	12	NA	CASSYMSSEQYF	TGTGCCAGCAGTTACATGAGTAGCGAGCAGTACTTC
TRBV15	NA	TRBJ2-5	11	NA	CATSRQETQYF	TGTGCCACCAGCAGGCAAGAGACCCAGTACTTC
TRBV30	NA	TRBJ2-1	11	NA	CAWSPRNEQFF	TGTGCCTGGAGTCCTCGCAATGAGCAGTTCTTC
TRBV14	NA	TRBJ1-2	14	NA	CASSLRWGYYGYTF	TGTGCCAGCAGCTTGAGGTGGGGATACTATGGCTACACCTTC
TRBV6-2/TRBV6-3	TRBD1	TRBJ1-1	12	NA	CATRDSYTEAFF	TGTGCCACCAGGGACAGTTATACTGAAGCTTTCTTT
TRBV7-2	NA	TRBJ1-2	13	NA	CASSLGNPGPLLF	TGTGCCAGCAGCTTAGGCAATCCGGGCCCCCTCCTTTTC
TRBV7-2	TRBD2	TRBJ2-5	13	few	CASSFSGKETQYF	TGTGCCAGCAGTTTTAGCGGGAAAGAGACCCAGTACTTC
TRBV29-1	NA	TRBJ2-5	14	NA	CSVRRGRLQETQYF	TGCAGCGTCCGTCGGGGGCGTCTCCAAGAGACCCAGTACTTC
TRBV5-1	NA	TRBJ2-6	16	NA	CASSLSGSSGANVLTF	TGCGCCAGCAGCTTATCCGGGTCCTCTGGGGCCAACGTCCTGACTTTC
TRBV20-1	NA	TRBJ2-2	13	NA	CSARDPASGELFF	TGCAGTGCTAGAGATCCGGCTAGCGGGGAGCTGTTTTTT
TRBV15	NA	TRBJ1-4	12	NA	CATSSTNEKLFF	TGTGCCACCAGCTCAACTAATGAAAAACTGTTTTTT
TRBV9	NA	TRBJ2-7	13	NA	CASSVAVSYEQYF	TGTGCCAGCAGCGTAGCTGTCTCCTACGAGCAGTACTTC
TRBV29-1	NA	TRBJ2-7	11	NA	CSVVQGYEQYF	TGCAGCGTTGTACAGGGCTACGAGCAGTACTTC
TRBV7-3	TRBD2	TRBJ2-3	15	NA	CASRLAGGSTDTQYF	TGTGCCAGCAGACTAGCGGGGGGTAGCACAGATACGCAGTATTTT
TRBV15	NA	TRBJ2-7	17	NA	CATSRLTRGSTPYEQYF	TGTGCCACCAGCAGGTTGACTCGGGGCTCCACTCCCTACGAGCAGTACTTC
TRBV5-1	NA	TRBJ2-7	15	NA	CASSLDGSYSYEQYF	TGCGCCAGCAGCTTGGATGGGTCTTACTCCTACGAGCAGTACTTC
TRBV6-5	NA	TRBJ1-1	14	NA	CASSYSKQGFEAFF	TGTGCCAGCAGTTACTCGAAACAGGGCTTTGAAGCTTTCTTT
TRBV4-2	NA	TRBJ1-1	17	NA	CASSQDHGEPGNTEAFF	TGTGCCAGCAGCCAAGACCACGGCGAACCAGGCAACACTGAAGCTTTCTTT